The next 3 T cell receptor beta chains were all read from a single sample in a study of human T cells and chemical hapten exposure. Time point given: patch test 1, 2 weeks after DPC sensitization. Treatment denoted: therapeutic diphenylcyclopropenone sensitization with weekly scalp DPC. A single record per CDR3 protein comes from TCRdb applying MiXCR to the RACE reads. The table has roughly 74,000 distinct CDR3 sequences, 25% to 40% seen once. The material sequenced was whole blood, taken in connection with sensitization to the hapten diphenylcyclopropenone (DPC). These receptors all stem from a man in his forties with alopecia areata. Some clones in this sample may be carry-over from other donors' samples.

This chain joins TRBV3-1 and TRBJ1-6; D possibly corresponds to TRBD1 (6 bases). Germline values: CDR1 LGHDT, CDR2 YNNKEL (reference sequence). The CDR3 has 15 amino acids. Trimming removed 4 bases from V and 10 bases from J, with 17 bases in between. The CDR3 region has the DNA TGTGCCAGCAGCCCTCTCCAGACAGGTTACTCACCCCTCCACTTT. This translates into CASSPLQTGYSPLHF.

There are a few counts of this clonotype. J is TRBJ2-1 and V is TRBV9, with 7 bases aligning to TRBD2. CDR1 SGDLS and CDR2 YYNGEE come from the germline V gene. This CDR3 comprises 16 residues. The V gene end was trimmed by 1 base and the J gene end by 5 bases; junction bases not matched to a gene: 9. CDR3 DNA sequence: TGTGCCAGCAGCGTAAACGCGGGAGAGGGTCACAATGAGCAGTTCTTC. Translation gives CASSVNAGEGHNEQFF.

V is TRBV9 and J is TRBJ2-7; 7 nucleotides match TRBD2. Trimming cost V 3 bases and J 2 bases; bases outside gene matches: 5. The CDR3 spans 14 residues. The germline V gene has CDR1 SGDLS and CDR2 YYNGEE. The CDR3 protein is CASSAGGLAYEQYF. CDR3 bases: TGTGCCAGCAGCGCCGGCGGACTAGCCTACGAGCAGTACTTC.